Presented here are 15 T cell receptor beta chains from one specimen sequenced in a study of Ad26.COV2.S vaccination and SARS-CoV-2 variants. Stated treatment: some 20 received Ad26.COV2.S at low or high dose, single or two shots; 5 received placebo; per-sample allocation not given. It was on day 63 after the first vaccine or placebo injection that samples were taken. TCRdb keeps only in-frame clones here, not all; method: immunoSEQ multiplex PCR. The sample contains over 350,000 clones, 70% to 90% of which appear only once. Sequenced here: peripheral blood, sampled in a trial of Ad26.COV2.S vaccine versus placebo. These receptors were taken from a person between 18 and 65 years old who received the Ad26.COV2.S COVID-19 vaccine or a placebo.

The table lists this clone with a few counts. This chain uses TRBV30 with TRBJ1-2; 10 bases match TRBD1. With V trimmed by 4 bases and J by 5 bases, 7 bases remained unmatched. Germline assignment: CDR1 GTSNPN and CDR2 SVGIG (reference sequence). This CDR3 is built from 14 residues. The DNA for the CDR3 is TGTGCCTGGACAACCGACAGGGGGCGTTATGGCTACACCTTC. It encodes CAWTTDRGRYGYTF.

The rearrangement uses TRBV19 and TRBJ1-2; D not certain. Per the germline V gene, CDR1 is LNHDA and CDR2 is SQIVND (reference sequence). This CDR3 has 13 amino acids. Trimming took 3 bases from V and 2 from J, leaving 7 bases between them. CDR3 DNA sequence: TGTGCCAGTAGTATCGTAGAGAACTATGGCTACACCTTC. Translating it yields CASSIVENYGYTF.

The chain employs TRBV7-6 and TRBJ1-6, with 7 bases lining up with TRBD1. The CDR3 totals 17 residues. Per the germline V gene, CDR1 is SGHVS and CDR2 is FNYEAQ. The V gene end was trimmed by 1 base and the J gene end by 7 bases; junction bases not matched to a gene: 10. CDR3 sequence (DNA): TGTGCCAGCAGCTTAGTTGGAGGGGGCAGGAGGAATTCACCCCTCCACTTT. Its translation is CASSLVGGGRRNSPLHF.

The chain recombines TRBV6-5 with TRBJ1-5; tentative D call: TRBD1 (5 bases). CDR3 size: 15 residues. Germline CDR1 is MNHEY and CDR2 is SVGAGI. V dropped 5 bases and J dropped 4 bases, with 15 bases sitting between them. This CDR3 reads CASSPQPGGNQPQHF. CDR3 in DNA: TGTGCCAGCAGTCCCCAACCGGGGGGGAATCAGCCCCAGCATTTT.

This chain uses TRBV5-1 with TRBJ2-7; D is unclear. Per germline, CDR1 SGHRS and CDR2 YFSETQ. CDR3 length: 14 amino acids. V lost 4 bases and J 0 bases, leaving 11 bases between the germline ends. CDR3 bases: TGCGCCAGCAGCCCCCCAGAAAGCTCCTACGAGCAGTACTTC. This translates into CASSPPESSYEQYF.

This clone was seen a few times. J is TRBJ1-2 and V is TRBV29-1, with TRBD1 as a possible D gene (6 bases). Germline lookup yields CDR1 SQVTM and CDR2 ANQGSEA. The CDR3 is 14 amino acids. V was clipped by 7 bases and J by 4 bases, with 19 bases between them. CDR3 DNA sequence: TGCAGCGCCCTCCGGGACAATGGGGGCTATGGCTACACCTTC. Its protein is CSALRDNGGYGYTF.

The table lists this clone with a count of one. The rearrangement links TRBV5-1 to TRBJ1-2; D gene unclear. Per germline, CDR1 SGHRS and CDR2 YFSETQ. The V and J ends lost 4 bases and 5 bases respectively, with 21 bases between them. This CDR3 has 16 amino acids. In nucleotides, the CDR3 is TGCGCCAGCAGCCTTACTGGGAGGTCCTCTTCTTATGGCTACACCTTC. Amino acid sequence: CASSLTGRSSSYGYTF.

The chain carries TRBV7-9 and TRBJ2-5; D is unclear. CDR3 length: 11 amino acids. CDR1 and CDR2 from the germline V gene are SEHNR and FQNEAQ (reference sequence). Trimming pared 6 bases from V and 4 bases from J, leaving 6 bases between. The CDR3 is CASSPGETQYF. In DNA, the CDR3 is TGTGCCAGCAGTCCGGGAGAGACCCAGTACTTC. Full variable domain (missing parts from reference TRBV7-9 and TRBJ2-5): DTGVSQNPRHKITKRGQNVTFRCDPISEHNRLYWYRQTLGQGPEFLTYFQNEAQLEKSRLLSDRFSAERPKGSFSTLEIQRTEQGDSAMYLCASSPGETQYFGPGTRLLVL.

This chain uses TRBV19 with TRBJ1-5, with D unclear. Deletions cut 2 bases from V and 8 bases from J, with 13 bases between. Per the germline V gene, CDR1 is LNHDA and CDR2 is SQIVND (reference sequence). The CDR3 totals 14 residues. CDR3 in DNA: TGTGCCAGTAGTATAAGACATAAAGAAGAGCCCCAGCATTTT. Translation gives CASSIRHKEEPQHF. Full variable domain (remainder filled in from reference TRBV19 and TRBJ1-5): DGGITQSPKYLFRKEGQNVTLSCEQNLNHDAMYWYRQDPGQGLRLIYYSQIVNDFQKGDIAEGYSVSREKKESFPLTVTSAQKNPTAFYLCASSIRHKEEPQHFGDGTRLSIL.

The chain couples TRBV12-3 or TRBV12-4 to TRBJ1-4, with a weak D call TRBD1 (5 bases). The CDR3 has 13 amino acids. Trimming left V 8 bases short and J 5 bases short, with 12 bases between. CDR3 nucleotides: TGTGCCAGCCGTGGCAGGGTCAATGAAAAACTGTTTTTT. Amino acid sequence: CASRGRVNEKLFF.

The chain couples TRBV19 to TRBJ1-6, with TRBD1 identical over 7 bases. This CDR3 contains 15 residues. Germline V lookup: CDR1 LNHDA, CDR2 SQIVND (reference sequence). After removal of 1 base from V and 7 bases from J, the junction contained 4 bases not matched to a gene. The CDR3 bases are TGTGCCAGTAGTATAGTGGGGACAGCAAATTCACCCCTCCACTTT. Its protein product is CASSIVGTANSPLHF. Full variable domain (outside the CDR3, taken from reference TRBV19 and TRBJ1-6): DGGITQSPKYLFRKEGQNVTLSCEQNLNHDAMYWYRQDPGQGLRLIYYSQIVNDFQKGDIAEGYSVSREKKESFPLTVTSAQKNPTAFYLCASSIVGTANSPLHFGNGTRLTVT.

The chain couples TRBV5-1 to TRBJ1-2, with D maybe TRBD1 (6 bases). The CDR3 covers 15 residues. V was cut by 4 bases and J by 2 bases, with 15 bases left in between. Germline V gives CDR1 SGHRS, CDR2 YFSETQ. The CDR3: CASSPVGGRNYGYTF. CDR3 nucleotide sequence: TGCGCCAGCAGCCCGGTGGGGGGCCGAAACTATGGCTACACCTTC.

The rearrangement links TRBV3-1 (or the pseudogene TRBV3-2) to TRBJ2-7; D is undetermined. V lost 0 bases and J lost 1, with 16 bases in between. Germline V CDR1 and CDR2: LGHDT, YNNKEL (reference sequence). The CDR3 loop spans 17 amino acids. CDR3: CASSQDPSKLRSYEQYF. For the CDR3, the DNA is TGTGCCAGCAGCCAAGACCCTTCTAAACTGCGATCCTACGAGCAGTACTTC.

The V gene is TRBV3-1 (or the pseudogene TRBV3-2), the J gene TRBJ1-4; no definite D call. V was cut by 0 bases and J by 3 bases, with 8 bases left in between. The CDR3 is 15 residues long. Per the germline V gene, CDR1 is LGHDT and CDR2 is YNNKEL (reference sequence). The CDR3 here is CASSQEHRSNEKLFF. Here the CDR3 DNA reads TGTGCCAGCAGCCAAGAACACAGATCTAATGAAAAACTGTTTTTT.

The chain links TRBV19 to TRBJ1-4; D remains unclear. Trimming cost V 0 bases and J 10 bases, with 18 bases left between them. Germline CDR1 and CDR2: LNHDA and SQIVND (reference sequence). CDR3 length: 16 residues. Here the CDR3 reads CASSIDPQEGTGKLFF. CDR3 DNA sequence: TGTGCCAGTAGTATAGATCCCCAGGAAGGCACTGGAAAACTGTTTTTT.